This T cell receptor beta chain originates from a study of blood T cells in healthy people across ages (dated by TCRdb to the mid-2010s). Broadly, across the study: In model experiments, template switching captured roughly one uniquely barcoded TCR beta cDNA molecule for every two T cells. Age-related changes in TCR beta repertoire diversity were measured in the study by deep sequencing normalized with unique cDNA molecular identifiers. Four age groups were formed from the donors: young (average approximately 15 years), middle-aged (less than 40), aged (about 62) and long-lived (approximately 78). Donors of different ages were randomly distributed across sequencing lanes to avoid experimental bias. For two donors (one aged 18 to 30 and one aged 80 or older), the study analyzed two additional independent replicas of 1 million unique cDNA reads from the same blood draw.

Based on the germline V gene (reference sequence), the CDR1 and CDR2 sequences are DFQATT and SNEGSKA. Trimming takes 5 bases off V and 5 bases off J; junction bases not matched to a gene: 9. From the cysteine through the phenylalanine, the CDR3 covers 15 amino acids. The DNA shown is the 45-base CDR3, in frame from base 1. Donors were a few dozen systemically healthy Caucasian individuals from Russia aged roughly 6 to 95 years. Each donor gave around 9.9 milliliters of peripheral blood, collected into EDTA-treated Vacutainer tubes. Ficoll-Paque density-gradient centrifugation was used to isolate PBMCs, with at least 6 million obtained per sample. Total RNA was extracted from PBMCs with Trizol reagent, with at least 6 micrograms obtained per sample. The percentages of naive CD45RAhigh/CD27high T cells were determined by flow cytometry on a PBMC aliquot from every donor. On the study overall, not on this receptor specifically: Because donor CMV infection status was unknown, age-related changes in expanded clonotypes were potentially confounded. Because profiling used bulk unsorted PBMCs, naive and antigen-experienced compartments could not be compared conclusively. Observed TCR beta diversity correlated strongly with the percentage of naive T cells measured by flow cytometry. Estimates of total diversity based on one million sequenced T cells were regarded as lower bounds and as underestimates. Compared with the aged group, more naive CD4+ T cells, fewer expanded clones and increased TCR diversity were shown by the long-lived group, suggesting age selection. Observed TCR beta diversity per million T cells fell roughly linearly with age, and a significant reduction was already apparent by age about 43.

Worth noting for this clonotype: The antigen it binds to is not known. Base qualities are not at hand, and no much larger clone is one base apart.

Library method: 5' RACE. Sequencing was carried out with an Illumina HiSeq 2500. A second PCR of roughly 7 to 11 cycles was performed with a sample-barcoded 5' primer and a J-beta primer mix. A template-switch 5' adaptor carrying 12 random nucleotides introduced a unique molecular identifier onto each TCR beta cDNA molecule. Each sample yielded at least 2.5 million CDR3-containing paired-end reads. First-strand cDNA synthesis was performed from all RNA using the Mint cDNA synthesis kit, with priming by a TRBC-specific oligonucleotide. After uracil-DNA glycosylase treatment, a first 18-cycle PCR used universal primers M1SS and BC2_uni_R on all cDNA. Under the source paper's analysis protocol: Each sample was normalized by randomly selecting 1 million high-quality reads, each carrying a distinct molecular identifier. Instead of being binned into consensus sequences, reads with shared molecular identifiers were discarded. MiTCR, run with a Q25 quality threshold and the strictest error-elimination algorithm, handled CDR3 identification, clonotype clustering and error correction. A nonparametric unseen species model using Euler transformation provided a lower-bound estimate of total TCR beta diversity. TCRdb handled the public reads itself, with Q25 trimming in fastp and clone calling in MiXCR, and kept productive beta chains. Each entry merges the rows of one CDR3 protein and shows their most common DNA and genes. The V and J calls, along with clone size, are taken from TCRdb and not from the paper's own processing. The sample has 1.5 million to 2 million distinct CDR3 sequences on record, 25% to 30% of them singletons. Approximately 7.7% of the sample is held by the ten biggest clonotypes.

The V and J segments used are TRBV20-1 and TRBJ2-1, and TRBD2 aligns with 10 junction nucleotides. Sequenced input: blood. This TCR derives from a woman aged 25-40 years in good health. The CDR3 sequence is CSAEVSGRANNEQFF. In nucleotide form, the sequence is TGCAGTGCTGAAGTAAGCGGGAGGGCTAACAATGAGCAGTTCTTC.